These 11 T cell receptor beta chains originate from one sample sequenced in a study of beta chain features in type 1 diabetes (dated by TCRdb to 2016 to 2019). Study-wide conclusions, independent of this receptor: In all four CD4+ subsets, TCRB CDR3 length was moderately but significantly shorter in type 1 diabetes patients.

The library was generated by the immunoSEQ multiplex PCR assay. The entire isolated RNA was reverse transcribed using the High Capacity cDNA Reverse Transcription Kit, and thus expressed TCRB transcripts were sequenced. TCRdb stores this immuneACCESS table with in-frame sequences only. Part of the clones is absent; in the studies checked, under half of the shortfall reflects unresolved V genes, and no reason is known for the rest. The sample contains a few hundred thousand clones, 9.5% to 10% of them found a single time. The leading ten clones occupy about 0.64% of the sample. Antigens for these TCRs are unknown. The specimen sequenced was central memory CD4+ T cells from blood. These receptors originate from a young man with type 1 diabetes.

The gene calls are TRBV30 and TRBJ2-3, with TRBD2 matching over 7 bases. J lost 1 base, V lost 2 bases, and 3 bases had no gene match. CDR1 is GTSNPN, CDR2 SVGIG, per germline (reference sequence). The CDR3 spans 14 residues. In nucleotides, the CDR3 is TGTGCCTGGAGTAGCCTAGCGGGCACAGATACGCAGTATTTT. It translates to CAWSSLAGTDTQYF. Full variable domain (rest looked up from reference TRBV30 and TRBJ2-3): SQTIHQWPATLVQPVGSPLSLECTVEGTSNPNLYWYRQAAGRGLQLLFYSVGIGQISSEVPQNLSASRPQDRQFILSSKKLLLSDSGFYLCAWSSLAGTDTQYFGPGTRLTVL.

The table lists this clone with a few counts. This rearrangement joins TRBV11-2 to TRBJ1-2; 11 positions match TRBD1. This CDR3 has 16 amino acids. Germline-derived CDR1 and CDR2 are SGHAT and FQNNGV. V shed 5 bases, J shed 5 bases, and the junction held 10 bases outside the gene matches. This CDR3 reads CASSVGGQGARYGYTF. The CDR3 region has the DNA TGTGCCAGCAGCGTAGGCGGACAGGGGGCCCGGTATGGCTACACCTTC.

This clone came up a few times. The V gene is TRBV7-3, the J gene TRBJ2-5; possibly TRBD2 for D (5 bases). The J call could be wrong; TRBJ2-7 is a better fit for the DNA end. This CDR3 has 14 amino acids. The germline gives CDR1 SGHTA, CDR2 FQGTGA. As DNA, the CDR3 is TGTGCCAGCAGCCAAGACTACCGTAACTACGAGCAGTACTTC. This codes for CASSQDYRNYEQYF.

This clone was seen more than once but under ten times. The chain carries TRBV7-2 and TRBJ2-7; 7 bases are a match to TRBD1. Germline CDR1 reads SGHTA; CDR2 reads FQGNSA. CDR3 length equals 14 residues. J lost 5 bases, V lost 2 bases, and 6 bases had no gene match. CDR3 sequence: CASSLTRGLNEQYF. The CDR3 DNA sequence: TGTGCCAGCAGCTTAACTAGGGGGCTCAACGAGCAGTACTTC.

The chain carries TRBV7-3 and TRBJ1-4; TRBD1 matches at 7 bases. The trim removed 4 bases at V and 6 bases at J, leaving 14 bases unmatched. CDR3 length: 17 amino acids. Germline V gene sequence: CDR1 SGHTA, CDR2 FQGTGA. CDR3 in DNA: TGTGCCAGCAGCTCTCAACTACAGACAGGGTGGGATGAAAAACTGTTTTTT. Its protein product is CASSSQLQTGWDEKLFF.

This clone was seen at least ten times. The chain has TRBV5-8 and TRBJ1-3; perhaps TRBD1 as D (6 bases). Per the germline V gene, CDR1 is SGHTS and CDR2 is YDEGEE. V lost 2 bases and J 1 base, leaving 10 bases between the germline ends. There are 15 residues in the CDR3. CDR3 bases: TGTGCCAGCAGCTTACAGGGATTTTCTGGAAACACCATATATTTT. Protein product: CASSLQGFSGNTIYF.

This clone was seen repeatedly, ten times or more. This chain connects TRBV2 to TRBJ2-6, with D unclear. The CDR3 length is 15 residues. Germline V gene data show CDR1 as SNHLY and CDR2 as FYNNEI. Deletions cut 11 bases from V and 4 bases from J, with 18 bases between. The CDR3 sequence: CACSIQATGANVLTF. DNA of the CDR3: TGTGCCTGTAGTATCCAGGCAACCGGGGCCAACGTCCTGACTTTC.

The chain uses TRBV18 and TRBJ2-2; the D call may be TRBD1 or TRBD2 (5 bases each). This CDR3 has 14 amino acids. Trimming took off 3 bases at V and 5 bases at J, with 10 bases between the two ends. CDR1 is KGHSH, CDR2 LQKENI, per germline. CDR3 nucleotide sequence: TGTGCCAGCTCACCCGGGGCGCGGACCGGGGAGCTGTTTTTT. Translated: CASSPGARTGELFF.

This clone was observed a handful of times. V is TRBV5-1 and J is TRBJ2-1, with D possibly matching TRBD2 (5 bases). Trimming stripped 0 bases from V and 8 bases from J, with 12 bases between. CDR1 is SGHRS and CDR2 is YFSETQ in the germline V gene. The CDR3 runs to 14 residues. The CDR3 here is CASSLGTYGDEQFF. The CDR3 DNA reads TGCGCCAGCAGCTTGGGGACTTACGGCGATGAGCAGTTCTTC.

The chain employs TRBV11-3 and TRBJ2-2; D is possibly TRBD1 (6 bases). V lost 4 bases and J 4 bases, leaving 13 bases between the germline ends. This CDR3 has 15 amino acids. The V gene's germline CDR1 is SGHNT and CDR2 YENEEA. This chain's CDR3 is CASSSQQGATGELFF. For the CDR3, the DNA is TGTGCCAGCAGCTCGCAACAGGGCGCCACCGGGGAGCTGTTTTTT.

The rearrangement joins TRBV6-6 to TRBJ2-1; tentative D call: TRBD2 (6 bases). Looked up from germline, CDR1 is MNHNY and CDR2 is SVGAGI (reference sequence). V gave up 7 bases and J gave up 4 bases, with 17 bases separating them. The CDR3 has 15 amino acids. CDR3: CASIGDFSGYNEQFF. As DNA, the CDR3 is TGTGCCAGCATTGGGGACTTTAGCGGTTACAATGAGCAGTTCTTC.